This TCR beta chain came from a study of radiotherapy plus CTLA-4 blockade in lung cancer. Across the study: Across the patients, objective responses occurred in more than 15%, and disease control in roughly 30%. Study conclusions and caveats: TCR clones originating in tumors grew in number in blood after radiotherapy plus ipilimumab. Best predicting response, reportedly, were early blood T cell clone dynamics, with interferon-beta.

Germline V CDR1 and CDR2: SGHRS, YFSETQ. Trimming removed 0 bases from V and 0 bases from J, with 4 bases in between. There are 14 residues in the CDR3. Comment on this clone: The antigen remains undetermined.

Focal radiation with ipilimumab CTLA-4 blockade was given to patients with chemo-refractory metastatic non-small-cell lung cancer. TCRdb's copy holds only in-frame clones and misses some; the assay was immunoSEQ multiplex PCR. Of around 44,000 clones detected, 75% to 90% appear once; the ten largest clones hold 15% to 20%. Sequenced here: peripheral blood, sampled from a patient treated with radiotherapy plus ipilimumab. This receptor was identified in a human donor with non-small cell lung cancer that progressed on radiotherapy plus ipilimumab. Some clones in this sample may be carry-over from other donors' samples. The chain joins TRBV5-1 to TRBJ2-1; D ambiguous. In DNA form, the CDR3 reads TGCGCCAGCAGCTTGGACTACTCCTACAATGAGCAGTTCTTC. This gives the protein CASSLDYSYNEQFF.